The 5 T cell receptor beta chains below were found in one sample sequenced in a study of shared clonotypes between healthy human individuals. Clones were read by immunoSEQ multiplex PCR, and TCRdb kept only the in-frame ones, dropping some. Of some 470,000 clones detected, 75% to 85% appear once; the ten largest clones hold 10% to 15%. Sequencing input: PBMCs. Receptors were obtained from a woman aged 35 to 49 in good health. Some clones in this sample may be carry-over from other donors' samples.

This chain links TRBV28 with TRBJ2-1; 12 bases agree with TRBD2. The J segment lost 7 bases and the V segment lost 2 bases, leaving 6 bases of the junction unmatched. In germline, CDR1 is MDHEN, CDR2 SYDVKM. The length of the CDR3 is 16 residues. CDR3 nucleotide sequence: TGTGCCAGCAGTTTACCTAGCGGGAGGGCGATGAATGAGCAGTTCTTC. Amino acids: CASSLPSGRAMNEQFF.

This clone was detected many times. The sample contains more than one DNA sequence encoding this CDR3. J is TRBJ2-7 and V is TRBV4-3, with a tentative D call TRBD1 (5 bases). The CDR3 totals 15 residues. Looked up from germline, CDR1 is LGHNA and CDR2 is YSLEER. V lost 0 bases and J lost 2, with 11 bases in between. This CDR3 reads CASSQDTQGPYEQYF. CDR3 in DNA: TGCGCCAGCAGCCAAGATACCCAGGGCCCCTACGAGCAGTACTTC.

This clone was observed a handful of times. A much larger clone is a single base away; this may be a read error. Other nucleotide sequences from this sample produce the same CDR3. The CDR3 sequence is CAWSEIAETEAFF. The CDR3 DNA reads as TGTGCCTGGAGTGAGATAGCAGAGACTGAAGCTTTCTTT. The V gene is TRBV30, the J gene TRBJ1-1; no definite D call. V was shortened by 1 base and J by 5 bases, with 11 bases between the two germline ends. The CDR3 runs to 13 residues. In germline, CDR1 is GTSNPN, CDR2 SVGIG (reference sequence).

This chain links TRBV7-8 with TRBJ2-1, with a tentative D call TRBD2 (6 bases). The CDR3 totals 14 residues. V shed 5 bases and J shed 8 bases, with 16 bases lying between them. Germline-derived CDR1 and CDR2 are SGHVS and FQNEAQ. CDR3 DNA: TGTGCCAGCAGCCCGTCGGGGAGGACCCATGAGCAGTTCTTC. Translation: CASSPSGRTHEQFF.

This clone was detected only once. The V gene is TRBV7-6, the J gene TRBJ1-3, with 8 bases matching TRBD1. The CDR3 loop spans 12 amino acids. V dropped 3 bases and J dropped 14; count of bases not matched to a gene: 6. Germline CDR1 and CDR2: SGHVS and FNYEAQ. DNA of the CDR3: TGTGCCAGCAGCTTGACAGGGGTTCCCGTATATTTT. Amino acid sequence: CASSLTGVPVYF.